These 18 T cell receptor beta chains were sequenced from one sample in a study of blood T cell repertoires in COVID-19. Clones were read by immunoSEQ multiplex PCR, and TCRdb kept only the in-frame ones, dropping some. In the table there are about 250,000 clones, 88% of which are singletons. Sequences were obtained from PBMCs or T cells enriched from blood (not recorded which). The receptors here all came from a woman in her 50s who had recovered from COVID-19.

The V call is TRBV2, the J call TRBJ2-2; 9 bases agree with TRBD2. The trim removed 7 bases at V and 2 bases at J, leaving 5 bases unmatched. CDR1 is SNHLY and CDR2 is FYNNEI in the germline V gene. The CDR3 covers 15 residues. The CDR3 DNA sequence: TGTGCCAGCAAATCGGGACTAGCCAACACCGGGGAGCTGTTTTTT. Amino acid sequence: CASKSGLANTGELFF. The variable domain in full, with the rest retrieved from reference TRBV2 and TRBJ2-2, is EPEVTQTPSHQVTQMGQEVILRCVPISNHLYFYWYRQILGQKVEFLVSFYNNEISEKSEIFDDQFSVERPDGSNFTLKIRSTKLEDSAMYFCASKSGLANTGELFFGEGSRLTVL.

This chain uses TRBV10-3 with TRBJ2-3; 13 positions agree with TRBD2. The V gene's germline CDR1 is ENHRY and CDR2 SYGVKD. V shed 5 bases and J 3 bases; nucleotides not matched to a gene: 5. This CDR3 contains 16 residues. CDR3 residues: CAISSKLAGGTDTQYF. The CDR3 DNA follows: TGTGCCATCAGTTCAAAACTAGCGGGAGGGACAGATACGCAGTATTTT.

The J gene is TRBJ2-7, the V gene TRBV6-2 or TRBV6-3, with D possibly being TRBD1 (7 bases). The CDR3 sequence is 14 residues long. In germline, CDR1 is MNHEY, CDR2 SVGEGT. Trimming shortened V by 4 bases and J by 0 bases, and 10 bases separated the two germline ends. CDR3 sequence reads: CASSWRDSSYEQYF. For the CDR3, the DNA is TGTGCCAGCAGTTGGCGGGACAGCTCCTACGAGCAGTACTTC.

This clone was counted a few times. The chain has TRBV15 and TRBJ2-2; the D is unclear. The CDR3 runs to 15 residues. Germline CDR1 and CDR2: LNHNV and YYDKDF (reference sequence). V was pared by 3 bases and J by 3 bases, with 11 bases between. CDR3 amino acids: CATSSNEAYTGELFF. CDR3 bases: TGTGCCACCAGCAGCAACGAGGCATACACCGGGGAGCTGTTTTTT. Complete variable domain (other parts from reference TRBV15 and TRBJ2-2): DAMVIQNPRYQVTQFGKPVTLSCSQTLNHNVMYWYQQKSSQAPKLLFHYYDKDFNNEADTPDNFQSRRPNTSFCFLDIRSPGLGDTAMYLCATSSNEAYTGELFFGEGSRLTVL.

This clone was counted a single time. CDR3 region: CASSQDETMNTEAFF. The CDR3 DNA is TGCGCCAGCAGCCAAGATGAGACAATGAACACTGAAGCTTTCTTT. The chain employs TRBV4-3 and TRBJ1-1, with D uncertain. Germline-derived CDR1 and CDR2 are LGHNA and YSLEER. The CDR3 runs to 15 residues. V dropped 0 bases and J dropped 0 bases, with 8 bases sitting between them.

The rearrangement uses TRBV5-1 and TRBJ2-5; D may be TRBD1 (6 bases). This CDR3 is 13 amino acids long. From germline, CDR1 is SGHRS and CDR2 YFSETQ. Trimming pared 2 bases from V and 2 bases from J, leaving 7 bases between. DNA for the CDR3: TGCGCCAGCAGCTTCGACAGGCAAGAGACCCAGTACTTC. It codes for CASSFDRQETQYF. The full variable domain, rest sourced from reference TRBV5-1 and TRBJ2-5, is KAGVTQTPRYLIKTRGQQVTLSCSPISGHRSVSWYQQTPGQGLQFLFEYFSETQRNKGNFPGRFSGRQFSNSRSEMNVSTLELGDSALYLCASSFDRQETQYFGPGTRLLVL.

V gene TRBV5-5 combines with J gene TRBJ1-2, with 12 nucleotides matching TRBD1. Trimming removed 6 bases from V and 7 bases from J; junction bases left unmatched: 10. In germline, CDR1 is SGHKS, CDR2 YYEKEE (reference sequence). The CDR3 totals 15 residues. The CDR3: CASKDPGTGGAGYTF. DNA of the CDR3: TGTGCCAGCAAGGATCCCGGGACAGGGGGCGCTGGCTACACCTTC.

This clone was detected only once. The V and J genes are TRBV27 and TRBJ1-1, with a possible D match to TRBD1 (5 bases). Germline V gene sequence: CDR1 MNHEY, CDR2 SMNVEV (reference sequence). V dropped 2 bases and J dropped 2 bases, with 9 bases sitting between them. The CDR3 runs 14 residues. The DNA for the CDR3 is TGTGCCAGCAGTTTAGGCCAGGGCAACACTGAAGCTTTCTTT. This sequence encodes CASSLGQGNTEAFF.

Concerning this clone itself: The sample contains more than one DNA sequence encoding this CDR3. V and J are TRBV12-3 or TRBV12-4 and TRBJ1-5; 10 bases align to TRBD1. The J segment lost 6 bases and the V segment lost 5 bases, leaving 1 base of the junction unmatched. The CDR3 covers 13 residues. This CDR3 is CASSRDRGQPQHF. The CDR3 region has the DNA TGTGCCAGCAGTCGGGACAGGGGTCAGCCCCAGCATTTT.

The chain recombines TRBV19 with TRBJ2-7; D ambiguous. V dropped 2 bases and J dropped 2 bases, with 13 bases sitting between them. This CDR3 has 15 residues. Germline CDR1 reads LNHDA; CDR2 reads SQIVND (reference sequence). The CDR3 here is CASSILSGETYEQYF. The DNA for the CDR3 is TGTGCCAGTAGTATATTATCAGGTGAGACCTACGAGCAGTACTTC.

CDR3 protein: CASRSGQGIYEQYF. In DNA form, the CDR3 reads TGTGCCAGCAGGTCGGGACAGGGTATTTACGAGCAGTACTTC. J is TRBJ2-7 and V is TRBV28; 9 positions match TRBD1. The CDR3 consists of 14 residues. Germline V gene data show CDR1 as MDHEN and CDR2 as SYDVKM. V was pared by 6 bases and J by 4 bases, with 7 bases of the junction left unmatched.

The chain joins TRBV30 to TRBJ2-5, with 12 bases that match TRBD1. This CDR3 has 18 residues. The ends lost 3 bases at V and 4 bases at J; junction bases unmatched: 15. CDR1 is GTSNPN and CDR2 is SVGIG in the germline V gene (reference sequence). This CDR3 is CAWRGGTGGLRERETQYF. DNA for the CDR3: TGTGCCTGGAGGGGCGGGACAGGGGGCTTGAGGGAACGAGAGACCCAGTACTTC.

The CDR3 here is CASSFSHGGSSYNEQFF. CDR3 DNA sequence: TGTGCCAGCAGCTTTTCGCACGGCGGGAGCTCCTACAATGAGCAGTTCTTC. The chain has TRBV7-8 and TRBJ2-1, with 7 bases aligning to TRBD2. The CDR3 has 17 amino acids. Germline CDR1 and CDR2: SGHVS and FQNEAQ. J was trimmed by 0 bases and V by 3 bases; bases with no gene match: 8. Full variable domain (missing parts from reference TRBV7-8 and TRBJ2-1): GAGVSQSPRYKVAKRGQDVALRCDPISGHVSLFWYQQALGQGPEFLTYFQNEAQLDKSGLPSDRFFAERPEGSVSTLKIQRTQQEDSAVYLCASSFSHGGSSYNEQFFGPGTRLTVL.

This sequence joins TRBV19 and TRBJ2-3; D is unresolved. The CDR3 loop spans 14 amino acids. Germline CDR1 and CDR2: LNHDA and SQIVND (reference sequence). V dropped 3 bases and J dropped 6 bases, with 13 bases sitting between them. CDR3 sequence: CASSISGVMDTQYF. The CDR3, as DNA: TGTGCCAGTAGTATTTCCGGAGTCATGGATACGCAGTATTTT.

V gene TRBV10-3 combines with J gene TRBJ1-2, with 7 bases identical to TRBD1. J lost 5 bases, V lost 4 bases, and 1 base had no gene match. The CDR3 length is 12 residues. CDR1 is ENHRY, CDR2 SYGVKD, per germline. The CDR3 DNA sequence: TGTGCCATCAGTGGGGGACAGTATGGCTACACCTTC. This codes for CAISGGQYGYTF.

The CDR3 DNA sequence: TGTGCCAGCAGCCCCAGAGCGGGAAGAACTGATACGCAGTATTTT. Its protein product is CASSPRAGRTDTQYF. The chain joins TRBV3-1 (or the pseudogene TRBV3-2) to TRBJ2-3; 7 bases are a match to TRBD2. V shed 4 bases and J 6 bases; nucleotides not matched to a gene: 10. CDR3 length: 15 residues. Germline loops: CDR1 LGHDT, CDR2 YNNKEL (reference sequence).

V and J are TRBV7-6 and TRBJ2-2, with TRBD2 matching 8 bases. Looked up from germline, CDR1 is SGHVS and CDR2 is FNYEAQ. The CDR3 has 16 residues. After removal of 5 bases from V and 1 base from J, the junction contained 6 bases not matched to a gene. In nucleotides, the CDR3 is TGTGCCAGCAGCGGCTTAGCGGGGAGGAACACCGGGGAGCTGTTTTTT. Its translation: CASSGLAGRNTGELFF.

As concerns this clone: Since no conserved phenylalanine or tryptophan closes the CDR3, a read error is the likely cause. The limits of the CDR3 on the DNA are not certain, so only TCRdb's listed CDR3 is given. This sequence joins TRBV5-8 and TRBJ2-4; TRBD2, the table's D call, lacks a check against the DNA. Germline CDR1 is SGHTS and CDR2 is YDEGEE. Inclusive of both ends, the CDR3 amounts to 10 amino acids. CDR3 amino acids: CASSLTRWRL.